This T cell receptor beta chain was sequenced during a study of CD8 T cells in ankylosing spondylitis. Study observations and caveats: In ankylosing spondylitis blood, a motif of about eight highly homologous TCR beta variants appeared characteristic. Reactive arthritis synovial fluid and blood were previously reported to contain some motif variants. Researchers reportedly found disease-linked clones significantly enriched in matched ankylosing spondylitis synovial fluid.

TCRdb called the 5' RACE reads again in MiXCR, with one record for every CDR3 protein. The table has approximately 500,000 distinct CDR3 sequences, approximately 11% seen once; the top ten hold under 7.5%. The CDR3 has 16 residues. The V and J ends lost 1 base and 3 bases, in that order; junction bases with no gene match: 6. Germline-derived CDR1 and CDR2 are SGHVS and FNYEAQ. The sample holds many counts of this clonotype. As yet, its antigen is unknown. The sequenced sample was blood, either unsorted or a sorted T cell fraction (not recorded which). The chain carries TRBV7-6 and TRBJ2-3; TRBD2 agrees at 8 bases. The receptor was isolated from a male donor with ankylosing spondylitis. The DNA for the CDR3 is TGTGCCAGCAGCTTAGATGCGGGAGGAGTGACAGATACGCAGTATTTT. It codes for CASSLDAGGVTDTQYF.